One and the same sample provided the 24 T cell receptor beta chains below, sequenced in a study of cytomegalovirus exposure and HLA in healthy donors. PCR involved 60 Vbeta and 13 Jbeta primers. The table came from immunoSEQ multiplex PCR; TCRdb's copy has only in-frame clones and leaves some out. The data contain roughly 120,000 clones, around 74% of them singletons. Sequences were obtained from PBMCs. These receptors all come from a woman aged 18-35 years in good health and CMV-seronegative.

This clone is a singleton in its sample. For the CDR3, the DNA is TGTGCCAGCAGCTTAGGGCGTGTGGGAGACCCCTATGGCTACACCTTC. Translation gives CASSLGRVGDPYGYTF. The chain uses TRBV7-6 and TRBJ1-2; D call uncertain. V was shortened by 1 base and J by 4 bases, with 16 bases between the two germline ends. In germline, CDR1 is SGHVS, CDR2 FNYEAQ. The CDR3 extends over 16 amino acids.

The chain couples TRBV30 to TRBJ1-4; D is unresolved. V was trimmed by 0 bases and J by 4 bases, leaving 6 bases between them. Germline lookup yields CDR1 GTSNPN and CDR2 SVGIG (reference sequence). The CDR3 is 13 residues long. CDR3 sequence (DNA): TGTGCCTGGAGTGTCCGGAGTAATGAAAAACTGTTTTTT. As protein: CAWSVRSNEKLFF.

This clone was picked up a small number of times. The chain links TRBV5-1 to TRBJ1-1; D is unresolved. The CDR3 consists of 15 residues. V was trimmed by 0 bases and J by 7 bases, leaving 16 bases between them. Germline CDR1 is SGHRS and CDR2 is YFSETQ. CDR3 in amino acids: CASSLGQVVPGEAFF. CDR3 DNA sequence: TGCGCCAGCAGCTTGGGTCAAGTGGTTCCGGGTGAAGCTTTCTTT.

The chain carries TRBV28 and TRBJ1-2; D unresolved. V was pared by 6 bases and J by 7 bases, with 18 bases between. The CDR3 totals 14 residues. Germline CDR1 and CDR2: MDHEN and SYDVKM. CDR3: CASSREGARLGYTF. In DNA form, the CDR3 reads TGTGCCAGCAGCCGGGAGGGAGCCCGTCTTGGCTACACCTTC.

The chain combines TRBV28 with TRBJ2-4, with a tentative D call TRBD2 (5 bases). Trimming left V 3 bases short and J 3 bases short, with 9 bases between. CDR3 length equals 14 residues. Germline CDR1 reads MDHEN; CDR2 reads SYDVKM. Here the CDR3 DNA reads TGTGCCAGCAGTTTGGGAGCCCTCAAAAACATTCAGTACTTC. Its translation: CASSLGALKNIQYF.

The rearrangement joins TRBV5-1 to TRBJ1-6; D remains unclear. V was clipped by 4 bases and J by 7 bases, with 12 bases between them. This CDR3 comprises 14 residues. Per the germline V gene, CDR1 is SGHRS and CDR2 is YFSETQ. In DNA, the CDR3 is TGCGCCAGCAGCCCGGGGTACCCAAATTCACCCCTCCACTTT. The encoded protein is CASSPGYPNSPLHF.

The chain couples TRBV11-2 to TRBJ1-1, with TRBD1 as a possible D gene (5 bases). Germline CDR1 and CDR2: SGHAT and FQNNGV. Between the trimmed V and J ends, which lost 4 bases and 0 bases, there was a span of 12 bases. This CDR3 is built from 15 residues. Here the CDR3 reads CASSSGVGVNTEAFF. CDR3 DNA: TGTGCCAGCAGCTCGGGGGTAGGGGTGAACACTGAAGCTTTCTTT.

This clone was detected only a few times. V gene TRBV10-3 combines with J gene TRBJ2-1, with 16 bases identical to TRBD2. Per the germline V gene, CDR1 is ENHRY and CDR2 is SYGVKD. The CDR3 extends over 15 amino acids. J lost 2 bases, V lost 9 bases, and 1 base had no gene match. CDR3 nucleotide sequence: TGTGCCATGGGGACTAGCGGGGGGGCCTACAATGAGCAGTTCTTC. Translated, it gives CAMGTSGGAYNEQFF.

The chain recombines TRBV5-4 with TRBJ2-2, with 8 bases aligning to TRBD2. CDR1 is SGHNT and CDR2 is YYREEE in the germline V gene (reference sequence). Trimming cost V 6 bases and J 0 bases; bases outside gene matches: 10. The CDR3 is 17 amino acids. The CDR3 is CASTLSPGLANTGELFF. CDR3 DNA: TGTGCCAGCACCCTTTCACCGGGACTAGCGAACACCGGGGAGCTGTTTTTT.

This sequence joins TRBV7-9 and TRBJ1-1; D call uncertain. The V end lost 1 base, the J end lost 0 bases, and 6 bases lay between the germline ends. The CDR3 contains 14 residues. Germline-derived CDR1 and CDR2 are SEHNR and FQNEAQ (reference sequence). The CDR3 DNA reads as TGTGCCAGCAGCTTAGTGAGAGTGAACACTGAAGCTTTCTTT. It specifies CASSLVRVNTEAFF.

On this clone itself: Other DNA sequences within the sample encode an identical CDR3. The chain uses TRBV4-1 and TRBJ2-7; tentative D call: TRBD2 (5 bases). The CDR3 totals 13 residues. Per germline, CDR1 MGHRA and CDR2 YSYEKL. The germline V and J ends were trimmed by 0 bases and 4 bases, with 7 bases remaining between them. The CDR3 is CASSQDRGYEQYF. DNA of the CDR3: TGCGCCAGCAGCCAAGATCGGGGATACGAGCAGTACTTC.

The chain links TRBV11-3 to TRBJ2-7; TRBD2 agrees at 15 bases. The CDR3 is 15 amino acids. The J segment lost 6 bases and the V segment lost 5 bases, leaving 5 bases of the junction unmatched. Germline V gene sequence: CDR1 SGHNT, CDR2 YENEEA. The CDR3: CASSQGTSGGIEQYF. CDR3 bases: TGTGCCAGCAGCCAAGGGACTAGCGGGGGGATCGAGCAGTACTTC.

The rearrangement links TRBV7-9 to TRBJ2-7; 8 positions match TRBD1. The CDR3 is 14 residues long. Germline-derived CDR1 and CDR2 are SEHNR and FQNEAQ (reference sequence). V dropped 5 bases and J dropped 7; count of bases not matched to a gene: 10. CDR3 region: CASSLDRGTREQYF. Here the CDR3 DNA reads TGTGCCAGCAGCCTCGACAGGGGCACGCGGGAGCAGTACTTC.

The chain joins TRBV5-1 to TRBJ2-2; 7 bases are shared with TRBD1. The V gene end was trimmed by 4 bases and the J gene end by 1 base; junction bases not matched to a gene: 4. Germline loops: CDR1 SGHRS, CDR2 YFSETQ. CDR3 length: 15 residues. The CDR3: CASSLGDRNTGELFF. For the CDR3, the DNA is TGCGCCAGCAGCCTAGGGGACAGGAACACCGGGGAGCTGTTTTTT.

The rearrangement joins TRBV2 to TRBJ1-1; D unclear. The CDR3 length is 14 residues. With 6 bases removed from V and 9 bases from J, the gap between germline ends came to 20 bases. Germline values: CDR1 SNHLY, CDR2 FYNNEI. The CDR3 nucleotides are TGTGCCAGCAGCGGCGGAGCGGCAGCTCCACAAGCTTTCTTT. Translating it yields CASSGGAAAPQAFF.

The V and J genes are TRBV2 and TRBJ2-1, with TRBD1 identical over 9 bases. V shed 5 bases, J shed 14 bases, and the junction held 4 bases outside the gene matches. CDR3 size: 11 residues. Germline-derived CDR1 and CDR2 are SNHLY and FYNNEI. DNA of the CDR3: TGTGCCAGCAGTAAGACAGGGGGTGAGTTCTTC. This codes for CASSKTGGEFF.

Only one count was recorded for this clone. CDR3 sequence (DNA): TGTGCCAGCAGCGTAGTAAGGGGAAAGGACACCGGGGAGCTGTTTTTT. Translated, it gives CASSVVRGKDTGELFF. The J gene is TRBJ2-2, the V gene TRBV9; possible D gene TRBD1, 5 bases. Trimming stripped 0 bases from V and 3 bases from J, with 12 bases between. The germline V gene has CDR1 SGDLS and CDR2 YYNGEE. The CDR3 covers 16 residues.

The V and J genes are TRBV28 and TRBJ2-7; 11 bases are shared with TRBD1. V was pared by 6 bases and J by 1 base, with 5 bases of the junction left unmatched. Germline V gene sequence: CDR1 MDHEN, CDR2 SYDVKM. The CDR3 has 15 residues. In DNA form, the CDR3 reads TGTGCCAGCAGCCCGGGGACAGGGGGTTCCTACGAGCAGTACTTC. Protein product: CASSPGTGGSYEQYF.

This clone has only a few counts. This rearrangement joins TRBV6-5 to TRBJ2-2, with D perhaps matching TRBD2 (5 bases). The CDR3 extends over 16 amino acids. Germline values: CDR1 MNHEY, CDR2 SVGAGI. V lost 1 base to trimming and J lost 4 bases, with 13 bases between them. The CDR3: CASSYFPGVATGELFF. CDR3 nucleotides: TGTGCCAGCAGTTACTTTCCCGGGGTGGCCACCGGGGAGCTGTTTTTT.

The chain combines TRBV28 with TRBJ1-1, with a tentative D call TRBD1 (5 bases). The length of the CDR3 is 16 residues. V was trimmed by 3 bases and J by 3 bases, leaving 17 bases between them. Germline loops: CDR1 MDHEN, CDR2 SYDVKM. The CDR3 region has the DNA TGTGCCAGCAGTTTTTCGGCGGGGCGAGGGGACACTGAAGCTTTCTTT. It codes for CASSFSAGRGDTEAFF.

V is TRBV9 and J is TRBJ2-3, with D possibly being TRBD1 (6 bases). Germline CDR1 is SGDLS and CDR2 is YYNGEE. The germline V and J ends were trimmed by 0 bases and 2 bases, with 13 bases remaining between them. CDR3 length equals 16 residues. As DNA, the CDR3 is TGTGCCAGCAGCGTAGGGGGACATATTTCCACAGATACGCAGTATTTT. Its translation: CASSVGGHISTDTQYF.

The chain is built from TRBV6-1 and TRBJ1-2, with TRBD1 matching over 9 bases. With V trimmed by 7 bases and J by 7 bases, 10 bases remained unmatched. Germline V gene data show CDR1 as MNHNS and CDR2 as SASEGT. The CDR3 extends over 14 amino acids. The CDR3 is CASTLGQGLFGYTF. In DNA, the CDR3 is TGTGCCAGCACCCTAGGACAGGGGCTGTTTGGCTACACCTTC.

The V and J genes are TRBV10-1 and TRBJ2-3, with 8 bases matching TRBD2. Trimming at V came to 6 bases and at J to 6 bases, leaving 11 bases not matched to a gene. The CDR3 runs 15 residues. From germline, CDR1 is WNHNN and CDR2 SYGVQD (reference sequence). CDR3 residues: CASSIAGTREDTQYF. Here the CDR3 DNA reads TGCGCCAGCAGCATAGCGGGGACTAGGGAGGATACGCAGTATTTT.

The sample holds a few counts of this clone. The rearrangement links TRBV6-5 to TRBJ2-7, with 7 bases aligning to TRBD1. The CDR3 length is 15 residues. Per the germline V gene, CDR1 is MNHEY and CDR2 is SVGAGI. Trimming at V came to 2 bases and at J to 3 bases, leaving 7 bases not matched to a gene. The CDR3 coding sequence is TGTGCCAGCAGTTACATGACAGGGATGTTCTACGAGCAGTACTTC. Translated, it gives CASSYMTGMFYEQYF.